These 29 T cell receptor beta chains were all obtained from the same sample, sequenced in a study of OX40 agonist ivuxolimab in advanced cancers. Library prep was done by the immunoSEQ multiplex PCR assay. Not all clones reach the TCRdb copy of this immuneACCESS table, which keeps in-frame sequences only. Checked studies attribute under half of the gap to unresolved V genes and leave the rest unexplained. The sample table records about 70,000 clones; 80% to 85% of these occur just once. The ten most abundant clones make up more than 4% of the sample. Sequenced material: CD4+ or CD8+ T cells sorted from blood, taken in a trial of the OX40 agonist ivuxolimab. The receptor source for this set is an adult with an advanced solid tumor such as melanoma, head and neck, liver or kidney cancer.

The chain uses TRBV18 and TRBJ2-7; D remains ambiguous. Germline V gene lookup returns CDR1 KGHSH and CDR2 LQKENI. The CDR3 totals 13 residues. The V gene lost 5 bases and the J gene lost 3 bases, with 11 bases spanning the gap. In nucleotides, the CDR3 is TGTGCCAGCTCATCGGACCCGGACTACGAGCAGTACTTC. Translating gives CASSSDPDYEQYF.

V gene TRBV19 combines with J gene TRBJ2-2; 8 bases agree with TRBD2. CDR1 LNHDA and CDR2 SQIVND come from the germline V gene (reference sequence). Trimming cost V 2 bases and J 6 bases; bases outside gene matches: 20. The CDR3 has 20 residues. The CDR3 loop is CASSIIAGLGVSRGAGELFF. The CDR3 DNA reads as TGTGCCAGTAGTATAATAGCGGGACTGGGAGTATCGCGAGGTGCCGGGGAGCTGTTTTTT.

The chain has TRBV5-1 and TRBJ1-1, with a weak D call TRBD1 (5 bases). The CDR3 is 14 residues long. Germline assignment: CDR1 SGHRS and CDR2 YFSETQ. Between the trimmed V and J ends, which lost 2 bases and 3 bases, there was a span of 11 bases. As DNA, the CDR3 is TGCGCCAGCAGCTTTGGCGCCAGGGACACTGAAGCTTTCTTT. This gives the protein CASSFGARDTEAFF. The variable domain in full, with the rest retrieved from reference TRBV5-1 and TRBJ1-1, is KAGVTQTPRYLIKTRGQQVTLSCSPISGHRSVSWYQQTPGQGLQFLFEYFSETQRNKGNFPGRFSGRQFSNSRSEMNVSTLELGDSALYLCASSFGARDTEAFFGQGTRLTVV.

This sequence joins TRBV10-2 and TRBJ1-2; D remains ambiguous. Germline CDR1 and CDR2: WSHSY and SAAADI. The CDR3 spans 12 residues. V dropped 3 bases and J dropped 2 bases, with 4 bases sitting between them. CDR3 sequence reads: CASSETNYGYTF. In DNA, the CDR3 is TGCGCCAGCAGTGAAACGAACTATGGCTACACCTTC.

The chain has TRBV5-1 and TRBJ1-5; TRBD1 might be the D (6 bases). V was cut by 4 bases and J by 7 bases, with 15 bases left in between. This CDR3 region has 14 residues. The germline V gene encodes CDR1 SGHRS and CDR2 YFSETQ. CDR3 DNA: TGCGCCAGCAGCCTAACAGGGCTTTCGCAGCCCCAGCATTTT. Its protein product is CASSLTGLSQPQHF.

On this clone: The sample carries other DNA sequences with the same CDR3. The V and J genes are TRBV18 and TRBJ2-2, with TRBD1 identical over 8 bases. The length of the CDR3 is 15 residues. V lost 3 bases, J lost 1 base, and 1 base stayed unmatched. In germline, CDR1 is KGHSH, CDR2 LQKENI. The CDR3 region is CASSPGTGNTGELFF. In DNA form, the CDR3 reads TGTGCCAGCTCACCTGGGACAGGGAACACCGGGGAGCTGTTTTTT.

CDR3 sequence reads: CASSERLWINQPQHF. The CDR3 DNA reads as TGTGCCAGCAGTGAAAGGCTTTGGATTAATCAGCCCCAGCATTTT. This chain joins TRBV6-1 and TRBJ1-5, with D unresolved. The CDR3 loop spans 15 amino acids. Germline V lookup: CDR1 MNHNS, CDR2 SASEGT. With 2 bases removed from V and 4 bases from J, the gap between germline ends came to 12 bases.

The CDR3 region is CASSLGGPSDEQFF. The CDR3 DNA follows: TGTGCCAGCAGCCTCGGAGGGCCCTCGGATGAGCAGTTCTTC. This chain uses TRBV7-6 with TRBJ2-1, with D possibly being TRBD2 (6 bases). CDR3 length: 14 amino acids. Germline CDR1 SGHVS, CDR2 FNYEAQ. V was clipped by 5 bases and J by 8 bases, with 16 bases between them.

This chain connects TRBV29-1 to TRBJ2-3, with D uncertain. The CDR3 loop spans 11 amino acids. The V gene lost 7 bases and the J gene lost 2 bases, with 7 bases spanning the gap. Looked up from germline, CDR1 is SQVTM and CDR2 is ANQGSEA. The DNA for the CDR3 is TGCAGCGCCGACAACACAGATACGCAGTATTTT. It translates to CSADNTDTQYF.

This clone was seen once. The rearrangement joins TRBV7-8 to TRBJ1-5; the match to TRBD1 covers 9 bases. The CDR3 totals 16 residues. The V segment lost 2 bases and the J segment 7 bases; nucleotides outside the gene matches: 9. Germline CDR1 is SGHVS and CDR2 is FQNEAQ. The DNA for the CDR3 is TGTGCCAGCAGCTTATTCTCGGGGACAGGGATCCAGCCCCAGCATTTT. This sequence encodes CASSLFSGTGIQPQHF. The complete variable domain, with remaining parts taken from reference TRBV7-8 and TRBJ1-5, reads GAGVSQSPRYKVAKRGQDVALRCDPISGHVSLFWYQQALGQGPEFLTYFQNEAQLDKSGLPSDRFFAERPEGSVSTLKIQRTQQEDSAVYLCASSLFSGTGIQPQHFGDGTRLSIL.

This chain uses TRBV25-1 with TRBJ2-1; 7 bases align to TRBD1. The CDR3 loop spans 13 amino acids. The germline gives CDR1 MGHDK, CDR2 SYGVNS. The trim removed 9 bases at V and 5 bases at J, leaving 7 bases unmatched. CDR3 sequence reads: CARTGTVDNEQFF. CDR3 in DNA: TGTGCCAGAACCGGGACAGTAGACAATGAGCAGTTCTTC.

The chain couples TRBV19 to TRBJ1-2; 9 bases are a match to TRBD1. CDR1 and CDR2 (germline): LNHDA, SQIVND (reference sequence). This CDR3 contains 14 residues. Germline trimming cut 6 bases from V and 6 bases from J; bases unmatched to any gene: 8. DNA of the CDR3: TGTGCCAGTAGACCGGACAGGGGTTTAGATGGCTACACCTTC. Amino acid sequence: CASRPDRGLDGYTF. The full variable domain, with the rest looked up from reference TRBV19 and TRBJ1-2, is DGGITQSPKYLFRKEGQNVTLSCEQNLNHDAMYWYRQDPGQGLRLIYYSQIVNDFQKGDIAEGYSVSREKKESFPLTVTSAQKNPTAFYLCASRPDRGLDGYTFGSGTRLTVV.

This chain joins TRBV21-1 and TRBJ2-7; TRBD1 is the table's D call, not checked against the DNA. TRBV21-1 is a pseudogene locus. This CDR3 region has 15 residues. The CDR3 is CASSNGRDRSYEQYF. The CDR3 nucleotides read TGTGCCAGCAGCAATGGGCGGGACAGGTCCTACGAGCAGTACTTC.

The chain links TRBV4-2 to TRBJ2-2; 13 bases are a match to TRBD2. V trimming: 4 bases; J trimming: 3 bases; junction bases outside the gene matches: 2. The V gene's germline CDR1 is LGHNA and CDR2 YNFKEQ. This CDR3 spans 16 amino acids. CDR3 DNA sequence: TGTGCCAGCAGCCGGACTAGCGGGAGTCACACCGGGGAGCTGTTTTTT. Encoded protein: CASSRTSGSHTGELFF.

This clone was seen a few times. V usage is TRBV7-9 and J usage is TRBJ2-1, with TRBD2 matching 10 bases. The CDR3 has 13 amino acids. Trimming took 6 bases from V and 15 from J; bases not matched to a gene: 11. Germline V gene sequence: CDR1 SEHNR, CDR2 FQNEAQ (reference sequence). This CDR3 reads CASRFTSGEYVFF. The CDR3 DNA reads TGTGCCAGCAGATTCACTAGCGGGGAGTACGTGTTCTTC.

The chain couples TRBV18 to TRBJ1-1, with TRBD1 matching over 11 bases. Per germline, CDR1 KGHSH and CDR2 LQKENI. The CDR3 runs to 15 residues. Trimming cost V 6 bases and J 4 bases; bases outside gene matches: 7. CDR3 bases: TGTGCCAGCTCGCCTAGGACAGGGGGCGGCACTGAAGCTTTCTTT. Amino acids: CASSPRTGGGTEAFF.

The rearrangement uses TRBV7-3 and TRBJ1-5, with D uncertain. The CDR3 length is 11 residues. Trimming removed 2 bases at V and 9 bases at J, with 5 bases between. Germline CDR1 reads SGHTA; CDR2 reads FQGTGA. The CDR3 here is CASSLVGPQHF. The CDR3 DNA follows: TGTGCCAGCAGCTTAGTAGGGCCCCAGCATTTT.

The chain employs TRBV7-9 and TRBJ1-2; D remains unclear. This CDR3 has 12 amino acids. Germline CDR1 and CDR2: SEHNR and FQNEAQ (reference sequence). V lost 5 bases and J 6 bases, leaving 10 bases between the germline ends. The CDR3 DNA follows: TGTGCCAGCAGCCAGACCTTTGATGGCTACACCTTC. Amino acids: CASSQTFDGYTF.

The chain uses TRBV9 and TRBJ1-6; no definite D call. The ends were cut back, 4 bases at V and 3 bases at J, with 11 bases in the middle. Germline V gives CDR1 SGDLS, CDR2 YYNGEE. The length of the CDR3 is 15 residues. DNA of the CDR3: TGTGCCAGCAGCCAGCGGACGGGCTATAATTCACCCCTCCACTTT. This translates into CASSQRTGYNSPLHF.

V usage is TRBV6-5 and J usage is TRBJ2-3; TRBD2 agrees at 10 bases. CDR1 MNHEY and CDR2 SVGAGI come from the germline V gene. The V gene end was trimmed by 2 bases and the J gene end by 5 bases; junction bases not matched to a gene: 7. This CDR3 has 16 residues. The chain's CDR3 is CASSYRKAGGGDTQYF. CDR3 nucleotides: TGTGCCAGCAGTTACAGGAAAGCGGGAGGGGGAGATACGCAGTATTTT.

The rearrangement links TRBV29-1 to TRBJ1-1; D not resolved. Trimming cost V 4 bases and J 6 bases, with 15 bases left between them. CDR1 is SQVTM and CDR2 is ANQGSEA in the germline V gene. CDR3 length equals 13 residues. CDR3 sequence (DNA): TGCAGCGTTGGAGAGGGTATGTGGGCTGAAGCTTTCTTT. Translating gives CSVGEGMWAEAFF.

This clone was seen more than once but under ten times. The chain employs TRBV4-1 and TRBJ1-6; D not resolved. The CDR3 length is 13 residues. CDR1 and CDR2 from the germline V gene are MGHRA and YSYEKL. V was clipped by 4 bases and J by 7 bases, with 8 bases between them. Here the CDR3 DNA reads TGCGCCAGCAGCCGATTCCGGAATTCACCCCTCCACTTT. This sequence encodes CASSRFRNSPLHF.

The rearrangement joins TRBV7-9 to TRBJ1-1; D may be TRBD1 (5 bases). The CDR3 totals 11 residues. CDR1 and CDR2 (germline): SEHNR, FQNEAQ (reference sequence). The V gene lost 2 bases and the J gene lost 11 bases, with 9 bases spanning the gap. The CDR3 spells CASSLSGAAFF. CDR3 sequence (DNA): TGTGCCAGCAGCTTATCCGGGGCCGCTTTCTTT.

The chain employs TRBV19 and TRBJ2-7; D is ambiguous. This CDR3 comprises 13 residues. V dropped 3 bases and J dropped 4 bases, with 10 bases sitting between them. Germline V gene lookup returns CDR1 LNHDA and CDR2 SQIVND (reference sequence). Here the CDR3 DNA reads TGTGCCAGTAGTATCGCAGTAGAGTACGAGCAGTACTTC. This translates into CASSIAVEYEQYF.

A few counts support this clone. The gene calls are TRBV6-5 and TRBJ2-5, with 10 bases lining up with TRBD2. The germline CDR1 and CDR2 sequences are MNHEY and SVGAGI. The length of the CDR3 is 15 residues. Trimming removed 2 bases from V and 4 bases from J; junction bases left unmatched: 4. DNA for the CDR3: TGTGCCAGCAGTTACGCTAGCGGGGGCGTAGAGACCCAGTACTTC. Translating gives CASSYASGGVETQYF.

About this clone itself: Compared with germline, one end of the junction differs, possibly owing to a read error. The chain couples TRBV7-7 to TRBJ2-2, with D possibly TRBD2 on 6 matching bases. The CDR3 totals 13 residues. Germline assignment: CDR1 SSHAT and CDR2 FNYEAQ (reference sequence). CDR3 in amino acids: CASSPSGVGELFF. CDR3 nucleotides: TGTGCTAGCAGCCCCTCGGGGGTCGGGGAGCTGTTTTTT.

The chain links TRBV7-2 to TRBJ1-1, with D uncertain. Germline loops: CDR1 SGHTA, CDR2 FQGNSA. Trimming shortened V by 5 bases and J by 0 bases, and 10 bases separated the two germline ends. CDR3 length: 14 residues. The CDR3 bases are TGTGCCAGCAGCAAGACGGCCATGAACACTGAAGCTTTCTTT. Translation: CASSKTAMNTEAFF.

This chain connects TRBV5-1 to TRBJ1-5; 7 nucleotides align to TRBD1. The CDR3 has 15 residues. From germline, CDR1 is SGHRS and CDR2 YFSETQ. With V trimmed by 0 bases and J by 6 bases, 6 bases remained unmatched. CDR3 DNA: TGCGCCAGCAGCTTGGGGGACAGTAAGGGTCAGCCCCAGCATTTT. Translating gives CASSLGDSKGQPQHF.

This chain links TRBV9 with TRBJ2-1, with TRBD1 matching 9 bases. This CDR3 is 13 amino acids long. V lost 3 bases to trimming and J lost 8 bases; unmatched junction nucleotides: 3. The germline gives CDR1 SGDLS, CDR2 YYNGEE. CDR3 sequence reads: CASSGRQGDEQFF. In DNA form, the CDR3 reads TGTGCCAGCAGCGGTCGACAGGGGGATGAGCAGTTCTTC.